This TCR beta chain came from a study of tumor and adjacent non-tumor tissue in lung cancer (dated by TCRdb to 2017 to 2018). A note on the overall study: The cohort included some twelve adenocarcinoma, 2 squamous cell carcinoma and 1 small cell lung cancer patients. Sequencing produced more than 100,000,000 productive TCRbeta reads in total, an average of about 4.17 million reads per sample. Using bulk TCRbeta repertoires from some 14 lung cancer patients, the study set lung tumor tissue side by side with matched distant non-tumor lung tissue. Fewer than 35 paired specimens, one tumor and one normal lung sample per patient, were profiled by TCRbeta CDR3 sequencing. The 15 or so patients were aged about 31 to 76 years, included roughly ten men and 5 women, and had TNM stage I to III disease.

Concerning this clonotype: It lacks a known antigen. No base qualities exist here, and no much larger clone lies one base off it.

Unmatched junction bases come to 8, with V trimmed by 6 bases and J by 0 bases. The germline V gene specifies KGHDR as CDR1 and SFDVKD as CDR2. There are 18 amino acids in the CDR3, from cysteine to phenylalanine inclusive. Solely the CDR3 DNA is kept, with 54 bases framed from the first base. What the study reported, not specific to this receptor: Only about 15 patients were included in the cohort, and the need for larger samples and more detailed clinical data was noted by the authors. Significantly higher TCR diversity was found in younger patients, and higher tumor TCR diversity was associated with shorter overall and disease-free survival. The methods do not name the sequencing platform or mention unique molecular identifiers. TCR diversity (inverse Simpson) was significantly higher in tumor than in normal lung tissue (about 400 vs 180, P = 0.0075, Mann-Whitney U test). A significantly larger cumulative share of the repertoire was made up by the top 100 clones in normal lung than in tumor tissue. Because peripheral blood was not sequenced, blood TCRbeta repertoires in the lung cancer patients of the study were not examined.

RNA was isolated from bulk unsorted tissue, and RNA quality was assessed with a NanoDrop ND-1000 and an Agilent 2100. The donors were newly diagnosed lung cancer patients admitted for thoracic surgery in China from August to November 2014 who had not received prior chemotherapy. Anyone who had undergone radiotherapy or chemotherapy before, or who had another cancer at the same time, was left out of the study. Pieces of surgical tissue measuring about 1-2.2 cm3 were kept in RNAlater solution and stored at -80 degrees C until use. Receptor libraries were prepared by multiplex PCR. Sequencing took place on an Illumina HiSeq 2500. Following protocols modified from ARM-PCR, the researchers constructed TCRbeta libraries through three rounds of nested PCR with primers (Table S4). Before sequencing, PCR products of 200-500 bp were excised from the gel and purified with the QIAquick gel extraction kit. Turning to the authors' computational methods: Trimmomatic was used to clean the reads, FLASH was used to merge the reads into complete CDR3 sequences, and MiTCR was used to assign the reads to V(D)J germline segments. Clonal diversity was computed as the inverse Simpson's index with VDJtools. In-frame sequences lacking a premature stop codon were counted as productive reads. The public reads were quality trimmed at Q25 with fastp and then assembled into clones with MiXCR by TCRdb, keeping productive beta chains. Every distinct CDR3 protein forms one entry, paired with its most common genes and DNA. Here the V and J calls rest on TCRdb's processing, not on the authors' analysis. Here the sample has some 90,000 distinct CDR3 sequences; about 66% occur a single time. The ten largest clones take up 15% of the sample.

The TCR was taken from an older man with non-small cell lung cancer. The chain is made from TRBV24-1 and TRBJ2-2; 11 central bases correspond to TRBD2. What was sequenced was lung tumor tissue. The CDR3 reads CATSNLLAGGANTGELFF. The nucleotides read TGTGCCACCAGTAATCTGCTAGCGGGAGGAGCGAACACCGGGGAGCTGTTTTTT.